Listed below are T cell receptor beta chains from one sample, sequenced in a study of T-cell reconstitution after alpha-beta-depleted transplantation in children. TCRdb re-called the PCR reads with MiXCR, one entry per CDR3 protein. The data contain fewer than 400,000 distinct CDR3 sequences, 20% of them singletons. The material sequenced was PBMCs from the stem cell graft donor, taken from the stem cell graft. Receptors were obtained from a human donor who donated a stem cell graft to a child with acute myeloid leukemia. Both conserved end residues are part of each CDR3. The D gene is left open where the match is weak. Not every row has a clone size; where given, it reads once, few, many or a size class.

J gene	D gene	V gene	clone size	CDR3 protein	CDR3 DNA
TRBJ2-7	TRBD1	TRBV7-6	.	CASSEGQLYEQYF	TGTGCCAGCAGCGAGGGACAGCTCTACGAGCAGTACTTC
TRBJ1-6	.	TRBV20-1	many	CSAKGTAYNSPLHF	TGCAGTGCTAAAGGGACCGCTTATAATTCACCCCTCCACTTT
TRBJ2-1	.	TRBV7-2	few	CASSYGLEQFF	TGTGCCAGCAGCTACGGGTTAGAGCAGTTCTTC
TRBJ2-2	TRBD2	TRBV12-3/TRBV12-4	.	CASSFGTSGKDTGELFF	TGTGCCAGCAGTTTTGGGACTAGCGGGAAAGACACCGGGGAGCTGTTTTTT
TRBJ1-6	.	TRBV5-6	few	CASTKSSYNSPLHF	TGTGCCAGCACCAAGAGCTCCTATAATTCACCCCTCCACTTT
TRBJ1-2	TRBD1	TRBV12-3/TRBV12-4	.	CASSRGTGQPTFTF	TGTGCCAGCAGTCGTGGAACGGGACAGCCGACTTTCACCTTC
TRBJ2-3	.	TRBV18	many	CASSFGSSTDTQYF	TGTGCCAGCTCATTCGGTTCTAGCACAGATACGCAGTATTTT
TRBJ2-5	.	TRBV6-5	.	CASSYSNRPETQYF	TGTGCCAGCAGTTACTCGAACAGGCCGGAGACCCAGTACTTC
TRBJ2-2	TRBD1	TRBV4-2	.	CASSQDEQGAGELFF	TGTGCCAGCAGCCAAGATGAACAGGGGGCGGGGGAGCTGTTTTTT
TRBJ2-1	TRBD2	TRBV15	many	CATSRNIAGGHNEQFF	TGTGCCACCAGCAGGAATATAGCGGGAGGTCACAATGAGCAGTTCTTC
TRBJ1-2	TRBD1	TRBV15	.	CATSRDQGQGHGYTF	TGTGCCACCAGCAGAGATCAGGGACAGGGTCATGGCTACACCTTC
TRBJ2-7	.	TRBV12-3/TRBV12-4	few	CASRGAAYEQYF	TGTGCCAGCCGTGGCGCAGCCTACGAGCAGTACTTC
TRBJ2-1	TRBD2	TRBV11-2	many	CASTHRGGIDEQFF	TGTGCCAGCACGCATCGGGGGGGTATCGATGAGCAGTTCTTC
TRBJ2-1	TRBD1	TRBV28	.	CASKIQGANNEQFF	TGTGCCAGCAAAATACAGGGGGCCAACAATGAGCAGTTCTTC
TRBJ1-3	.	TRBV4-1	.	CASSRQGLIISGNTIYF	TGCGCCAGCTCCCGCCAGGGCCTTATAATATCTGGAAACACCATATATTTT
TRBJ2-1	.	TRBV7-9	.	CASSLKANEQFF	TGTGCCAGCAGCTTAAAGGCGAATGAGCAGTTCTTC
TRBJ2-1	.	TRBV2	few	CASSMELASYNEQFF	TGTGCCAGCAGTATGGAACTAGCCTCCTACAATGAGCAGTTCTTC
TRBJ2-7	TRBD2	TRBV7-2	.	CASSLALAGGPYEQYF	TGTGCCAGCAGCTTAGCGCTAGCGGGAGGCCCCTACGAGCAGTACTTC
TRBJ1-1	.	TRBV3-1	.	CASSPQSADRTNTEAFF	TGTGCCAGCAGCCCACAATCCGCGGACAGAACGAACACTGAAGCTTTCTTT
TRBJ2-1	TRBD2	TRBV29-1	few	CSVERENYNEQFF	TGCAGCGTTGAGCGGGAGAACTACAATGAGCAGTTCTTC
TRBJ1-4	TRBD1	TRBV13	.	CASSSLRDRDDEKLFF	TGTGCCAGCAGCTCCCTAAGGGACAGGGACGATGAAAAACTGTTTTTT
TRBJ1-1	.	TRBV7-8	few	CASSQGEIAEAFF	TGTGCCAGCAGCCAAGGGGAGATTGCTGAAGCTTTCTTT
TRBJ2-2	TRBD1	TRBV12-3/TRBV12-4	.	CASSPDRGRGELFF	TGTGCCAGCAGTCCGGACAGGGGGCGCGGGGAGCTGTTTTTT
TRBJ2-3	.	TRBV20-1	many	CSASGVDSFTDTQYF	TGCAGTGCCTCGGGCGTAGACTCCTTCACAGATACGCAGTATTTT
TRBJ2-5	.	TRBV29-1	many	CSVAPTGNGETQYF	TGCAGCGTTGCGCCCACAGGGAACGGAGAGACCCAGTACTTC
TRBJ1-3	.	TRBV11-2	few	CASSLRGNYISGNTIYF	TGTGCCAGCAGCTTAAGAGGGAACTACATCTCTGGAAACACCATATATTTT
TRBJ2-5	TRBD1	TRBV29-1	many	CSVVGQGAETQYF	TGCAGCGTTGTCGGACAGGGGGCCGAGACCCAGTACTTC
TRBJ2-7	TRBD2	TRBV28	.	CASRREAAIDEQYF	TGTGCCAGCAGGCGGGAGGCAGCCATCGACGAGCAGTACTTC
TRBJ2-1	TRBD1	TRBV24-1	many	CATSDRQGTYNEQFF	TGTGCCACCAGTGATCGACAGGGCACCTACAATGAGCAGTTCTTC
TRBJ1-4	.	TRBV6-5	.	CASSYERVGEKLFF	TGTGCCAGCAGTTACGAAAGGGTTGGTGAAAAACTGTTTTTT
TRBJ2-1	.	TRBV3-1	few	CASSQERELVGQFF	TGTGCCAGCAGCCAAGAGAGGGAGTTGGTTGGGCAGTTCTTC
TRBJ2-7	.	TRBV7-6	many	CASSSGTGRAEQYF	TGTGCCAGCAGCTCAGGAACAGGGAGGGCCGAGCAGTACTTC
TRBJ2-3	TRBD2	TRBV7-3	.	CASSSSGMLTDTQYF	TGTGCCAGCAGCTCTAGCGGGATGCTCACAGATACGCAGTATTTT